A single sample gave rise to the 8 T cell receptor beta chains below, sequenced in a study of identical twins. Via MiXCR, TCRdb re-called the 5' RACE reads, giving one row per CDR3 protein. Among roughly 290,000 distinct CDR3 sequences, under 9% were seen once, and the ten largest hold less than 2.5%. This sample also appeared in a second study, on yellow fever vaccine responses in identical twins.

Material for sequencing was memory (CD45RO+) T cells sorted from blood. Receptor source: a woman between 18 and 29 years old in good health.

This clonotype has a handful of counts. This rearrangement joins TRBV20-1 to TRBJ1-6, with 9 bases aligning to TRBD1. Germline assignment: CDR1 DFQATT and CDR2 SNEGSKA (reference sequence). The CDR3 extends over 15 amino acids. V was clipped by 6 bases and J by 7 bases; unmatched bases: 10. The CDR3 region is CSAKDPGQGNSPLHF. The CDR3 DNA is TGCAGTGCCAAAGATCCGGGACAGGGCAATTCACCCCTCCACTTT.

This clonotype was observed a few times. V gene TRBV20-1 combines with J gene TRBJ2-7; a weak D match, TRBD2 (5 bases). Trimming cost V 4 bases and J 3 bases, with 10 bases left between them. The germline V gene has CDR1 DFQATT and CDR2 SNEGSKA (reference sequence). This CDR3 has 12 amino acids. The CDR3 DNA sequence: TGCAGTGCTACGGGATTTAACTACGAGCAGTACTTC. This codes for CSATGFNYEQYF.

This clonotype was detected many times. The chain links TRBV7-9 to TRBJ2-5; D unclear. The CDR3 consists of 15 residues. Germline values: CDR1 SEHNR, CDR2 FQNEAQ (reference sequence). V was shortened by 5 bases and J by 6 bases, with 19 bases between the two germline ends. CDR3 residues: CASSHMDRLDKTQYF. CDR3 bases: TGTGCCAGCAGCCACATGGATAGACTCGATAAGACCCAGTACTTC.

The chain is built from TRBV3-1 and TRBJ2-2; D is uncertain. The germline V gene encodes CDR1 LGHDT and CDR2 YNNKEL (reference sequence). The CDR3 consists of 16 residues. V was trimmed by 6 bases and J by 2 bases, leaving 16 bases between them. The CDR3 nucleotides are TGTGCCAGCAGGCCGGGCAAAGCAGGAAACACCGGGGAGCTGTTTTTT. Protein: CASRPGKAGNTGELFF. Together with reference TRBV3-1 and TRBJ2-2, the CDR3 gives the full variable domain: DTAVSQTPKYLVTQMGNDKSIKCEQNLGHDTMYWYKQDSKKFLKIMFSYNNKELIINETVPNRFSPKSPDKAHLNLHINSLELGDSAVYFCASRPGKAGNTGELFFGEGSRLTVL.

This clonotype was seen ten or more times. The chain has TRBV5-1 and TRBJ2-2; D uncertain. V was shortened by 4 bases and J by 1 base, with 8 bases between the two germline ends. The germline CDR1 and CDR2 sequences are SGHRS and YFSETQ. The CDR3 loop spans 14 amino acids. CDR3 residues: CASSPWGNTGELFF. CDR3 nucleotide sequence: TGCGCCAGCAGCCCGTGGGGGAACACCGGGGAGCTGTTTTTT.

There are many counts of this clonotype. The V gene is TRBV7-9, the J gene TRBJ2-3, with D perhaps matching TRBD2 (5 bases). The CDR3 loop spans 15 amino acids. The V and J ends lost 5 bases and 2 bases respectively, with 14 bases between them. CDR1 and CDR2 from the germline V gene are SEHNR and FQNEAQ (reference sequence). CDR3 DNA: TGTGCCAGCAGCGACGTAGTAGCGCACACAGATACGCAGTATTTT. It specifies CASSDVVAHTDTQYF.

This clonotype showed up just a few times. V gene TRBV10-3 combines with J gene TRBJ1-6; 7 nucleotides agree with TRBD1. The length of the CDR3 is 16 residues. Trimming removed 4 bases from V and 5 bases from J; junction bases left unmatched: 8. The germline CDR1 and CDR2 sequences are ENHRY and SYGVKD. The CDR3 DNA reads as TGTGCCATCAGTGGGGCGGGCAGGGGGGATAATTCACCCCTCCACTTT. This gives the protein CAISGAGRGDNSPLHF.

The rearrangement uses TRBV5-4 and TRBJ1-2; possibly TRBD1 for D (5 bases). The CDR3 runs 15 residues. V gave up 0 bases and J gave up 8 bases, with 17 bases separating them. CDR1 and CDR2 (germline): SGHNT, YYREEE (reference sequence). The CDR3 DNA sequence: TGTGCCAGCAGCTTGGCCCCTCAGGGTGAAAGGGGCTACACCTTC. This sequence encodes CASSLAPQGERGYTF.